The 10 T cell receptor beta chains below all came from one sample that was sequenced in a study of shared clonotypes between healthy human individuals. Here immunoSEQ multiplex PCR was the method, and the copy in TCRdb shows in-frame clones only, minus some. The profile shows some 630,000 clones, 60% to 80% of them singletons. The sample was memory CD4+ T cells sorted from blood. Described subset: CD45RA-negative fraction. Receptors originate from a woman between 25 and 40 years old in good health.

V usage is TRBV6-5 and J usage is TRBJ2-7; D may be TRBD1 (5 bases). Germline lookup yields CDR1 MNHEY and CDR2 SVGAGI. Deletions cut 8 bases from V and 3 bases from J, with 14 bases between. This CDR3 spans 13 amino acids. The CDR3 protein is CASGLTGDYEQYF. The CDR3 coding sequence is TGTGCCAGCGGCTTAACAGGCGACTACGAGCAGTACTTC.

V and J are TRBV19 and TRBJ1-1; D not certain. Trimming removed 8 bases from V and 4 bases from J, with 23 bases in between. The CDR3 loop spans 16 amino acids. The germline CDR1 and CDR2 sequences are LNHDA and SQIVND (reference sequence). CDR3 region: CASRKHDGVRGTEAFF. CDR3 coding DNA: TGTGCCAGTCGAAAACATGACGGGGTACGAGGCACTGAAGCTTTCTTT. Complete variable domain (other parts from reference TRBV19 and TRBJ1-1): DGGITQSPKYLFRKEGQNVTLSCEQNLNHDAMYWYRQDPGQGLRLIYYSQIVNDFQKGDIAEGYSVSREKKESFPLTVTSAQKNPTAFYLCASRKHDGVRGTEAFFGQGTRLTVV.

V gene TRBV6-5 combines with J gene TRBJ1-2; 7 positions agree with TRBD1. Germline loops: CDR1 MNHEY, CDR2 SVGAGI. The J segment lost 5 bases and the V segment lost 2 bases, leaving 2 bases of the junction unmatched. The CDR3 runs 13 residues. The CDR3 loop is CASSYQQGYGYTF. CDR3 DNA: TGTGCCAGCAGTTACCAACAGGGGTATGGCTACACCTTC.

This clone was picked up a small number of times. Being one base from a much bigger clone, this may be a read error. The identical CDR3 is also encoded by other nucleotide sequences in the sample. The J gene is TRBJ2-3, the V gene TRBV27; D is perhaps TRBD1 or TRBD2 (5 bases each). The CDR3 covers 15 residues. Deletions cut 3 bases from V and 1 base from J, with 11 bases between. Germline-derived CDR1 and CDR2 are MNHEY and SMNVEV (reference sequence). CDR3 bases: TGTGCCAGCAGTTTCATGGTGGGGGGCACAGATACGCAGTATTTT. Its translation is CASSFMVGGTDTQYF.

This chain uses TRBV28 with TRBJ2-3, with TRBD2 identical over 8 bases. The V gene end was trimmed by 6 bases and the J gene end by 2 bases; junction bases not matched to a gene: 22. The CDR3 runs 20 residues. Per the germline V gene, CDR1 is MDHEN and CDR2 is SYDVKM. DNA of the CDR3: TGTGCCAGCAGGAAAGCGGGGGCCAGGAGTGGCCAGGTGGCCACAGATACGCAGTATTTT. It translates to CASRKAGARSGQVATDTQYF.

The rearrangement links TRBV6-4 to TRBJ2-1; 8 bases are a match to TRBD2. V dropped 3 bases and J dropped 3; count of bases not matched to a gene: 4. Germline V gene data show CDR1 as MRHNA and CDR2 as SNTAGT. This CDR3 is 15 amino acids long. As DNA, the CDR3 is TGTGCCAGCAGTGAAGGCGGGAGGCTCTACAATGAGCAGTTCTTC. Its protein is CASSEGGRLYNEQFF.

The rearrangement links TRBV7-8 to TRBJ1-3, with D perhaps TRBD1 (6 bases). Germline CDR1 and CDR2: SGHVS and FQNEAQ. The V end was cut by 3 bases, the J end by 0 bases, with 12 bases between. This CDR3 has 16 amino acids. CDR3: CASSLAGAYSGNTIYF. The CDR3 coding sequence is TGTGCCAGCAGCTTGGCAGGGGCATACTCTGGAAACACCATATATTTT.

The rearrangement joins TRBV11-3 to TRBJ1-6; no reliable D call. Germline V gene data show CDR1 as SGHNT and CDR2 as YENEEA. V lost 0 bases and J 7 bases, leaving 4 bases between the germline ends. The CDR3 extends over 13 amino acids. Written as DNA, the CDR3 is TGTGCCAGCAGCTTAGATCCGAATTCACCCCTCCACTTT. Its protein is CASSLDPNSPLHF.

The V call is TRBV15, the J call TRBJ2-1; possible D gene TRBD1, 5 bases. The CDR3 consists of 13 residues. Germline V CDR1 and CDR2: LNHNV, YYDKDF (reference sequence). The V gene lost 8 bases and the J gene lost 8 bases, with 16 bases spanning the gap. DNA for the CDR3: TGTGCCACCGGTCAGGGCCGCGGTGATGAGCAGTTCTTC. This sequence encodes CATGQGRGDEQFF.

V usage is TRBV30 and J usage is TRBJ1-2; D call uncertain. The CDR3 has 14 amino acids. Germline V CDR1 and CDR2: GTSNPN, SVGIG (reference sequence). Trimming removed 4 bases from V and 0 bases from J, with 12 bases in between. This chain's CDR3 is CAWKPLPANYGYTF. In DNA, the CDR3 is TGTGCCTGGAAGCCCCTCCCGGCTAACTATGGCTACACCTTC.